Listed here are 19 T cell receptor beta chains from one sample, sequenced in a study of blood T cell repertoires in COVID-19. Repertoires were generated with immunoSEQ multiplex PCR, while TCRdb's copy carries only in-frame clones and drops some. In the table there are hundreds of thousands of clones, approximately 87% of which are singletons. Sequencing was performed on peripheral blood. These receptors all come from a woman aged 45-60 years with COVID-19, enrolled during active disease.

V usage is TRBV29-1 and J usage is TRBJ2-1, with 10 nucleotides matching TRBD2. This CDR3 contains 14 residues. Germline assignment: CDR1 SQVTM and CDR2 ANQGSEA. The V and J ends lost 4 bases and 6 bases, in that order; junction bases with no gene match: 6. This CDR3 is CSVVLAGVLNEQFF. The CDR3 nucleotides read TGCAGCGTTGTTCTAGCGGGAGTCCTCAATGAGCAGTTCTTC.

The chain is built from TRBV5-5 and TRBJ2-7, with TRBD1 matching 8 bases. From germline, CDR1 is SGHKS and CDR2 YYEKEE (reference sequence). This CDR3 has 13 residues. The V and J ends lost 4 bases and 5 bases, in that order; junction bases with no gene match: 5. CDR3 region: CASSGQGKDEQYF. For the CDR3, the DNA is TGTGCCAGCAGCGGACAGGGAAAGGACGAGCAGTACTTC.

This chain joins TRBV23-1 and TRBJ1-4; 8 bases are a match to TRBD1. TRBV23-1 is an open reading frame, and its role is uncertain. Trimming took 4 bases from V and 7 from J; bases not matched to a gene: 14. The CDR3 contains 17 residues. CDR3 DNA: TGCGCCAGCAGTCCCCTTTGCAGGGGGCGGGGTAGTGAAAAACTGTTTTTT. This translates into CASSPLCRGRGSEKLFF.

Regarding this clone: Other nucleotide sequences in the sample specify the same CDR3. The V gene is TRBV19, the J gene TRBJ1-5; perhaps TRBD1 as D (5 bases). The CDR3 contains 14 residues. The V gene lost 1 base and the J gene lost 2 bases, with 6 bases spanning the gap. The V gene's germline CDR1 is LNHDA and CDR2 SQIVND (reference sequence). The CDR3 DNA is TGTGCCAGTAGTATAGCGGGGGGCAATCAGCCCCAGCATTTT. Translation: CASSIAGGNQPQHF.

This chain connects TRBV7-9 to TRBJ2-7; 9 positions match TRBD1. Unmatched junction bases numbered 9, after V lost 1 base and J lost 5 bases. Per germline, CDR1 SEHNR and CDR2 FQNEAQ (reference sequence). The length of the CDR3 is 16 residues. The CDR3 reads CASSLGPGTGIHEQYF. In nucleotides, the CDR3 is TGTGCCAGCAGCTTAGGTCCCGGGACAGGGATCCACGAGCAGTACTTC.

This rearrangement joins TRBV18 to TRBJ2-1; D is unresolved. The ends were cut back, 1 base at V and 4 bases at J, with 14 bases in the middle. The length of the CDR3 is 16 residues. The germline CDR1 and CDR2 sequences are KGHSH and LQKENI. This CDR3 is CASSPLQASGYNEQFF. The CDR3, as DNA: TGTGCCAGCTCACCACTCCAGGCCTCAGGATACAATGAGCAGTTCTTC.

This clone was seen only a few times. The V call is TRBV6-2 or TRBV6-3, the J call TRBJ1-1; no clear D gene. Between the trimmed V and J ends, which lost 1 base and 0 bases, there was a span of 6 bases. The CDR3 runs 14 residues. Germline assignment: CDR1 MNHEY and CDR2 SVGEGT. The CDR3 loop reads CASSYWAVNTEAFF. DNA of the CDR3: TGTGCCAGCAGTTACTGGGCCGTGAACACTGAAGCTTTCTTT.

Ten or more counts support this clone. This chain uses TRBV2 with TRBJ2-3, with 7 bases lining up with TRBD2. Trimming took 6 bases from V and 6 from J; bases not matched to a gene: 9. The CDR3 sequence is 14 residues long. The germline V gene has CDR1 SNHLY and CDR2 FYNNEI. The DNA of the CDR3 is TGTGCCAGCAGGCCCCAAGCGGGGCACGATACGCAGTATTTT. It specifies CASRPQAGHDTQYF.

The rearrangement uses TRBV29-1 and TRBJ1-6; TRBD1 matches 10 bases. The V gene end was trimmed by 6 bases and the J gene end by 14 bases; junction bases not matched to a gene: 7. The CDR3 extends over 12 amino acids. CDR1 is SQVTM, CDR2 ANQGSEA, per germline. The CDR3 is CSVAGQGSSLHF. DNA for the CDR3: TGCAGCGTGGCGGGACAGGGGTCGTCCCTCCACTTT.

V gene TRBV6-2 or TRBV6-3 combines with J gene TRBJ2-1; D is ambiguous. The CDR3 covers 12 residues. Trimming pared 5 bases from V and 8 bases from J, leaving 10 bases between. Germline CDR1 reads MNHEY; CDR2 reads SVGEGT. The CDR3 DNA reads TGTGCCAGCAGTAGCCTCTTCCATGAGCAGTTCTTC. Amino acid sequence: CASSSLFHEQFF.

This chain uses TRBV5-1 with TRBJ2-7; 11 bases fit TRBD2. Trimming removed 0 bases from V and 5 bases from J; junction bases left unmatched: 7. Germline V gene sequence: CDR1 SGHRS, CDR2 YFSETQ. The CDR3 consists of 16 residues. The CDR3: CASSLVTSGRRHEQYF. The CDR3 coding sequence is TGCGCCAGCAGCTTGGTAACTAGCGGGAGACGCCACGAGCAGTACTTC.

This chain uses TRBV6-6 with TRBJ2-6; possibly TRBD2 for D (7 bases). Germline V gene sequence: CDR1 MNHNY, CDR2 SVGAGI (reference sequence). The ends were cut back, 2 bases at V and 5 bases at J, with 13 bases in the middle. The CDR3 extends over 16 amino acids. CDR3 DNA: TGTGCCAGCAGTTACCAGACGGGGGGCTGGGCCAACGTCCTGACTTTC. This codes for CASSYQTGGWANVLTF.

With regard to this clone: Other DNA sequences in the same sample also yield this CDR3. This rearrangement joins TRBV6-5 to TRBJ1-1; possible D gene TRBD1, 5 bases. Germline loops: CDR1 MNHEY, CDR2 SVGAGI. The CDR3 is 13 residues long. V was shortened by 0 bases and J by 4 bases, with 6 bases between the two germline ends. The CDR3 bases are TGTGCCAGCAGTTACTCCGGGGGCACTGAAGCTTTCTTT. This translates into CASSYSGGTEAFF.

The chain is built from TRBV11-3 and TRBJ1-3; 8 positions match TRBD1. J gave up 0 bases and V 5 bases, and 6 bases lay outside the gene matches. The CDR3 has 16 amino acids. Per germline, CDR1 SGHNT and CDR2 YENEEA. The CDR3 DNA is TGTGCCAGCAGCGTACAGGGGGAGAGCTCTGGAAACACCATATATTTT. Translated: CASSVQGESSGNTIYF.

The rearrangement links TRBV6-5 to TRBJ2-7; 11 bases map to TRBD1. CDR1 MNHEY and CDR2 SVGAGI come from the germline V gene. This CDR3 region has 15 residues. V trimming: 5 bases; J trimming: 5 bases; junction bases outside the gene matches: 8. In DNA, the CDR3 is TGTGCCAGCAGTATCTCGGACAGGGGGCGGCACGAGCAGTACTTC. It is translated as CASSISDRGRHEQYF.

The chain carries TRBV6-5 and TRBJ2-7, with D possibly being TRBD1 (5 bases). This CDR3 comprises 12 residues. Germline V gene sequence: CDR1 MNHEY, CDR2 SVGAGI. The V end lost 2 bases, the J end lost 3 bases, and 5 bases lay between the germline ends. CDR3 protein: CASSYDSYEQYF. CDR3 nucleotide sequence: TGTGCCAGCAGTTACGACAGCTACGAGCAGTACTTC.

The V and J genes are TRBV7-9 and TRBJ2-7, with TRBD1 matching over 7 bases. This CDR3 is built from 13 residues. V shed 4 bases, J shed 3 bases, and the junction held 3 bases outside the gene matches. The germline CDR1 and CDR2 sequences are SEHNR and FQNEAQ (reference sequence). CDR3 DNA sequence: TGTGCCAGCAGCTCCGACAGGGTCTACGAGCAGTACTTC. Its protein is CASSSDRVYEQYF.

The chain is built from TRBV30 and TRBJ1-3, with 7 bases matching TRBD1. Germline CDR1 GTSNPN, CDR2 SVGIG (reference sequence). The V and J ends lost 4 bases and 4 bases, in that order; junction bases with no gene match: 10. This CDR3 has 15 amino acids. The CDR3 DNA follows: TGTGCCTGGAATCGCGGAGGGGGCAAAGGAAACACCATATATTTT. As protein: CAWNRGGGKGNTIYF.

This clone was counted once. The gene calls are TRBV27 and TRBJ1-2; no definite D call. Germline lookup yields CDR1 MNHEY and CDR2 SMNVEV (reference sequence). This CDR3 is built from 13 residues. V lost 3 bases and J 1 base, leaving 6 bases between the germline ends. Here the CDR3 reads CASSFLFNYGYTF. The CDR3, as DNA: TGTGCCAGCAGTTTCCTGTTTAACTATGGCTACACCTTC.